Listed below are T cell receptor beta chains from one sample, sequenced in a study of PD-1 blockade in classical Hodgkin lymphoma. The table came from immunoSEQ multiplex PCR; TCRdb's copy has only in-frame clones and leaves some out. The table has 120,000 to 150,000 clones, 78% seen once. Sequenced material: peripheral blood mononuclear cells (PBMCs), taken before the second cycle of nivolumab. The receptors shown here come from a human donor with classical Hodgkin lymphoma. CDR3s include the opening cysteine and the closing phenylalanine or tryptophan. A D gene is named only where the DNA matches it firmly. Expanded clones get a size class; other rows say once, few or many, or leave the size out.

-	-	TRBV11-3	TRBJ2-2	CASSGNTGELFF	TGTGCCAGCAGTGGAAACACCGGGGAGCTGTTTTTT
-	-	TRBV28	TRBJ2-6	CASSLWSGILANVLTF	TGTGCCAGCAGTTTATGGTCGGGGATATTGGCCAACGTCCTGACTTTC
-	TRBD1	TRBV18	TRBJ2-3	CASSPRQGIGTDTQYF	TGTGCCAGCTCACCCAGACAGGGAATCGGCACAGATACGCAGTATTTT
few	-	TRBV28	TRBJ1-2	CATSDRQNGYTF	TGTGCCACCTCTGACAGACAGAATGGCTACACCTTC
once	-	TRBV7-9	TRBJ2-5	CASSLRRKQETQYF	TGTGCCAGCAGCTTACGGCGGAAACAAGAGACCCAGTACTTC
-	TRBD1	TRBV28	TRBJ2-7	CASNRDRVAYEQYF	TGTGCCAGCAACCGGGACAGGGTGGCGTACGAGCAGTACTTC
-	TRBD1	TRBV4-1	TRBJ2-1	CASSHPDRVNEQFF	TGCGCCAGCAGCCACCCCGACAGGGTCAATGAGCAGTTCTTC
once	-	TRBV18	TRBJ2-5	CASSPGGEETQYF	TGTGCCAGCTCACCAGGGGGCGAAGAGACCCAGTACTTC
-	TRBD1	TRBV4-2	TRBJ2-3	CASSQVPFGTGHTDTQYF	TGTGCCAGCAGCCAAGTTCCCTTCGGGACAGGGCACACAGATACGCAGTATTTT
-	TRBD2	TRBV11-1	TRBJ2-1	CASTGGRTLQYQFNEQFF	TGTGCCAGCACGGGCGGGAGGACCCTCCAATACCAATTCAATGAGCAGTTCTTC
-	-	TRBV6-1	TRBJ2-1	CASSDTAGYYNEQFF	TGTGCCAGCAGTGATACGGCGGGCTATTACAATGAGCAGTTCTTC
-	TRBD2	TRBV4-1	TRBJ2-5	CASSQETQLAGGEAQYF	TGCGCCAGCAGCCAAGAAACCCAGCTAGCGGGAGGAGAGGCCCAGTACTTC
once	-	TRBV19	TRBJ1-5	CASSDRGSQPQHF	TGTGCCAGTAGTGATAGGGGGAGCCAGCCCCAGCATTTT
-	-	TRBV28	TRBJ2-7	CASRLSGSSYEQYF	TGTGCCAGCAGACTCTCCGGGAGCTCCTACGAGCAGTACTTC
-	TRBD1	TRBV19	TRBJ2-7	CASSIVGTGAYEQYF	TGTGCCAGTAGTATAGTCGGGACAGGAGCCTACGAGCAGTACTTC
-	TRBD2	TRBV5-5	TRBJ2-3	CASSQSGGTDTQYF	TGTGCCAGCAGCCAAAGCGGGGGCACAGATACGCAGTATTTT
-	-	TRBV6-1	TRBJ1-1	CASSELNIEAFF	TGTGCCAGCAGTGAACTTAACATCGAAGCTTTCTTT
-	TRBD1	TRBV27	TRBJ2-7	CASSRDRESEQYF	TGTGCCAGCAGTCGGGACAGGGAATCCGAGCAGTACTTC
-	TRBD1	TRBV5-1	TRBJ2-7	CASNPGQGPYEQYF	TGCGCCAGCAACCCCGGACAGGGGCCCTACGAGCAGTACTTC
-	-	TRBV6-5	TRBJ2-7	CASSYPSEQYF	TGTGCCAGCAGTTACCCTTCCGAGCAGTACTTC
-	TRBD2	TRBV5-1	TRBJ2-7	CASRPPGGGYEQYF	TGCGCCAGCAGACCACCCGGGGGGGGCTACGAGCAGTACTTC
-	-	TRBV6-1	TRBJ2-7	CASSVHPRIDEQYF	TGTGCCAGCAGTGTACATCCGCGAATCGACGAGCAGTACTTC
-	-	TRBV7-8	TRBJ1-3	CASSLVLSGNTIYF	TGTGCCAGCAGCTTAGTGCTCTCTGGAAACACCATATATTTT
-	-	TRBV30	TRBJ1-2	CASGEGYGYTF	TGTGCCTCTGGGGAGGGCTATGGCTACACCTTC
-	-	TRBV6-5	TRBJ1-2	CASRTDGLYGYTF	TGTGCCAGCAGAACGGACGGTCTTTATGGCTACACCTTC
once	-	TRBV25-1	TRBJ1-6	CASRGPAGSPLHF	TGTGCCAGTAGAGGACCAGCAGGCTCACCCCTCCACTTT
-	-	TRBV2	TRBJ1-5	CASSQYTGVSDQPQHF	TGTGCCAGCAGTCAATATACGGGCGTTTCGGATCAGCCCCAGCATTTT
-	-	TRBV11-2	TRBJ2-5	CASSLDRARETQYF	TGTGCCAGCAGCTTAGACAGGGCGCGAGAGACCCAGTACTTC
few	TRBD1	TRBV5-1	TRBJ1-2	CASSRQGNYGYTF	TGCGCCAGCAGCCGACAGGGCAACTATGGCTACACCTTC
-	-	TRBV7-2	TRBJ2-7	CASSLYGTGSPYLTSQYF	TGTGCCAGCAGCTTATATGGCACAGGGAGCCCATATCTGACGAGTCAGTACTTC
few	-	TRBV6-6	TRBJ2-3	CASSYGVGVRTDTQYF	TGTGCCAGCAGTTATGGGGTAGGAGTCCGCACAGATACGCAGTATTTT
many	-	TRBV6-5	TRBJ2-7	CASKSRTERYEQYF	TGTGCCAGCAAATCGAGGACAGAGCGTTACGAGCAGTACTTC
-	TRBD2	TRBV28	TRBJ2-5	CASSLGGQETQYF	TGTGCCAGCAGTTTGGGAGGGCAGGAGACCCAGTACTTC
-	TRBD2	TRBV19	TRBJ2-1	CASRGTVLAGVSYNEQFF	TGTGCCAGTAGAGGGACAGTCCTAGCGGGGGTATCCTACAATGAGCAGTTCTTC
-	-	TRBV5-1	TRBJ2-5	CASSQTLTQETQYF	TGCGCCAGCAGCCAGACGTTAACCCAAGAGACCCAGTACTTC
once	-	TRBV6-4	TRBJ2-3	CASSLRATDTQYF	TGTGCCAGCAGCCTAAGGGCCACAGATACGCAGTATTTT
few	-	TRBV11-3	TRBJ1-1	CASSADTNTEAFF	TGTGCCAGCAGCGCCGACACGAACACTGAAGCTTTCTTT
few	-	TRBV30	TRBJ1-1	CAWTPDTEAFF	TGTGCCTGGACCCCGGACACTGAAGCTTTCTTT
-	TRBD2	TRBV6-6	TRBJ2-5	CASKGLAGETQYF	TGTGCCAGCAAAGGACTAGCGGGGGAGACCCAGTACTTC
-	TRBD1	TRBV5-5	TRBJ1-4	CASSWTGTGILKGKLFF	TGTGCCAGCAGCTGGACCGGGACAGGGATCTTGAAGGGAAAACTGTTTTTT
-	TRBD1	TRBV7-2	TRBJ1-1	CASRPTATGGGTEAFF	TGTGCCAGCAGACCTACCGCGACAGGGGGAGGCACTGAAGCTTTCTTT
-	TRBD2	TRBV5-6	TRBJ2-5	CASSLSAGNFQETQYF	TGTGCCAGCAGCTTGTCAGCGGGAAACTTTCAAGAGACCCAGTACTTC
-	-	TRBV15	TRBJ2-5	CATSGRLSWETQYF	TGTGCCACCAGCGGACGACTTAGTTGGGAGACCCAGTACTTC
-	-	TRBV29-1	TRBJ1-2	CSVEGGGGDYTF	TGCAGCGTTGAAGGAGGCGGGGGAGACTACACCTTC
-	-	TRBV4-1	TRBJ2-3	CASSQDRAGSGTDTQYF	TGCGCCAGCAGCCAAGATAGGGCGGGCAGTGGCACAGATACGCAGTATTTT
-	-	TRBV4-3	TRBJ2-3	CASSPGSGLRTDTQYF	TGCGCCAGCAGCCCTGGATCCGGGCTGAGGACAGATACGCAGTATTTT
-	-	TRBV19	TRBJ2-7	CASYPLTYEQYF	TGTGCCAGCTATCCCCTTACCTACGAGCAGTACTTC
-	-	TRBV7-2	TRBJ1-5	CAPPGRLGGTYSNQPQHF	TGTGCCCCTCCGGGCCGCCTGGGGGGGACCTATAGCAATCAGCCCCAGCATTTT